The clone carrying this TCR beta chain was seen repeatedly, ten times or more. What it binds is unknown. No cell fractionation was done, so the repertoire covers all unsorted peripheral blood T cells. Peripheral blood, 2 to 3 ml, was drawn for RNA extraction. Alpha and beta constant-region primers primed reverse transcription of approximately 0.55 ug RNA. Using multiplexing indices, alpha and beta chain libraries were generated apart by chain-specific third strand synthesis. Ligation attached cDNA to a 5' RACE adapter that carried a random hexamer and SP2 site. MiXCR, applied by TCRdb to the 5' RACE reads, yields one record per CDR3 protein. The sample holds about 16,000 distinct CDR3 sequences, 9.4% seen once. The data derive from a study of HIV-infected patients and healthy controls. General study results and limits: Significant mean usage differences between HIV-infected patients and controls involved eight alpha and eight beta V genes. Significantly higher mean Gini indices appeared in HIV-infected repertoires, possibly reflecting oligoclonality.

Specimen: blood. The clonotype originates from an adult in good health.

CDR3 in amino acids: CASITSGRNPSTDTQYF. CDR3 DNA sequence: TGTGCCAGCATCACCAGCGGGAGGAACCCTAGCACAGATACGCAGTATTTT. This chain joins TRBV6-2 or TRBV6-3 and TRBJ2-3; 9 bases are shared with TRBD2. The CDR3 has 17 residues. Germline assignment: CDR1 MNHEY and CDR2 SVGEGT. V lost 7 bases, J lost 0 bases, and 11 bases stayed unmatched.